These T cell receptor beta chains were read from a single sample in a study of blood T cell repertoires in COVID-19. This table comes from immunoSEQ multiplex PCR, and its TCRdb copy is limited to in-frame clones, with some not included. The sample holds under 100,000 clones, around 87% seen once. Sequencing input: peripheral blood. Every receptor here comes from a male donor with acute or convalescent COVID-19. Each CDR3 is given with its conserved first and last residue. D genes are given only for firm matches. Some rows have no size entry. The others give once, few or many, or a class for an expanded clone.

TRBV12-3/TRBV12-4,-,TRBJ2-3,-,CASSLRLDTQYF
TRBV11-1,-,TRBJ2-1,-,CASRPTTHRDEQFF
TRBV10-2,-,TRBJ1-5,TRBD1,CASRKKGTGEQPQHF
TRBV25-1,-,TRBJ2-5,TRBD2,CASSGTGGAGKTQYF
TRBV2,-,TRBJ1-1,-,CASHREMNTEAFF
TRBV27,-,TRBJ1-2,TRBD1,CASSPGQGALYGYTF
TRBV27,-,TRBJ2-6,TRBD1,CASSPPRGPGANVLTF
TRBV19,-,TRBJ1-3,TRBD1,CASSTGTVPGNTIYF
TRBV7-8,-,TRBJ1-1,-,CASSLGANTEAFF
TRBV28,-,TRBJ2-5,-,CASSYQETQYF
TRBV5-6,-,TRBJ1-2,TRBD1,CASSRRQGNYGYTF
TRBV2,-,TRBJ1-6,-,CASSEPGLRGSPLHF
TRBV5-1,-,TRBJ1-1,-,CASSLVFRGDTEAFF
TRBV2,-,TRBJ1-5,-,CASSVEGSHQPQHF
TRBV7-9,-,TRBJ2-5,-,CASSLATPGAGETQYF
TRBV12-5,-,TRBJ2-5,TRBD1,CASGPGGSQETQYF
TRBV6-5,-,TRBJ1-2,-,CASSGQSNYGYTF
TRBV5-1,-,TRBJ1-3,-,CASSLLSGFGNTIYF
TRBV5-1,once,TRBJ1-1,-,CASSRGQANTEAFF